This T cell receptor beta chain comes out of a study of spatial heterogeneity in lung cancer. Across the whole study: The donors comprised about 69 untreated early-stage non-small cell lung cancer patients.

This CDR3 region has 14 residues. J lost 4 bases, V lost 0 bases, and 2 bases had no gene match. Germline V gene sequence: CDR1 WSHSY, CDR2 SAAADI. This clonotype was observed at least ten times. The sample's time point: blood at routine non-recurrence follow-up after resection. Whole RNA from tumor, nontumor lung or frozen PBMC was sequenced unsorted. TCRdb fed the 5' RACE reads into MiXCR, producing one record per CDR3 protein. The table shows tens of thousands of distinct CDR3 sequences, with approximately 10% occurring only once. The clonotype was recovered from a male donor with early-stage non-small cell lung cancer. The material sequenced was PBMCs, taken at follow-up. This rearrangement joins TRBV10-2 to TRBJ1-1; 7 nucleotides align to TRBD1. The CDR3 loop is CASSESTGLTEAFF. CDR3 coding DNA: TGCGCCAGCAGTGAGTCGACAGGGCTCACTGAAGCTTTCTTT.